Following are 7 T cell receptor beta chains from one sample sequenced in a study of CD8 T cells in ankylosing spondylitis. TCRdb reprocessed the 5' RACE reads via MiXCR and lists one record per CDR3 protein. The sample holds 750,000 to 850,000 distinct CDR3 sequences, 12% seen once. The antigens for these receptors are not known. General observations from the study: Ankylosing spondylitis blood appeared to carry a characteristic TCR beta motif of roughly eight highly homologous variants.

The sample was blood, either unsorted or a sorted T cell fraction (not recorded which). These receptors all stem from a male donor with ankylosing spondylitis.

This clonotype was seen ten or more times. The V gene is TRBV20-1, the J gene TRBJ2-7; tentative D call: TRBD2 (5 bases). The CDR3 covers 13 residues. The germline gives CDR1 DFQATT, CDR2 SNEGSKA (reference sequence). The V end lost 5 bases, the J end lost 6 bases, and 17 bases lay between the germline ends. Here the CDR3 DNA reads TGCAGTGCTGTTCGGGGTGCCCCCGGCGAGCAGTACTTC. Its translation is CSAVRGAPGEQYF.

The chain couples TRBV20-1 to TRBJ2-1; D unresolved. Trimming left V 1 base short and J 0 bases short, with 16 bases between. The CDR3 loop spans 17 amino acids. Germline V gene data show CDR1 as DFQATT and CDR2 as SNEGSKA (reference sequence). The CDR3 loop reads CSARVPPWKSSYNEQFF. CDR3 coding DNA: TGCAGTGCTAGAGTCCCCCCGTGGAAAAGCTCCTACAATGAGCAGTTCTTC.

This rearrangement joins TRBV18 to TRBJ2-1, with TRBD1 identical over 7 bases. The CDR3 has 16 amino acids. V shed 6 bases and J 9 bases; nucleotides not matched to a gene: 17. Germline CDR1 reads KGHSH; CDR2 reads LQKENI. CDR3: CASSRLLEGAWVEQFF. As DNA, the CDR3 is TGTGCCAGCTCGCGTCTTCTAGAGGGGGCGTGGGTTGAGCAGTTCTTC.

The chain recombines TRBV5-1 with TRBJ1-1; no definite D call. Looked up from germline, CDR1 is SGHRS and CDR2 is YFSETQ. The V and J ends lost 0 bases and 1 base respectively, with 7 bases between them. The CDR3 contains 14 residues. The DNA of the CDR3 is TGCGCCAGCAGCTTGGAGTCGCCGAACACTGAAGCTTTCTTT. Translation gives CASSLESPNTEAFF. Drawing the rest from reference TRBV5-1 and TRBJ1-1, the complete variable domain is KAGVTQTPRYLIKTRGQQVTLSCSPISGHRSVSWYQQTPGQGLQFLFEYFSETQRNKGNFPGRFSGRQFSNSRSEMNVSTLELGDSALYLCASSLESPNTEAFFGQGTRLTVV.

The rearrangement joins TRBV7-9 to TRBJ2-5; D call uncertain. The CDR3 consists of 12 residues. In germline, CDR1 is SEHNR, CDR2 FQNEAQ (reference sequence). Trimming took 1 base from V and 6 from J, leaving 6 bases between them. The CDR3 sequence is CASSLEVQTQYF. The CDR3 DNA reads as TGTGCCAGCAGCTTAGAGGTCCAGACCCAGTACTTC.

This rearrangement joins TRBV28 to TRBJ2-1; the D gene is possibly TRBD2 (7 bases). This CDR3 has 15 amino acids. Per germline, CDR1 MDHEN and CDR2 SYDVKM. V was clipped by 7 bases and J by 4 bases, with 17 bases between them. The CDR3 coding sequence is TGTGCCAGCACCCTGGCGGGGGCCGGTTACAATGAGCAGTTCTTC. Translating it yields CASTLAGAGYNEQFF.

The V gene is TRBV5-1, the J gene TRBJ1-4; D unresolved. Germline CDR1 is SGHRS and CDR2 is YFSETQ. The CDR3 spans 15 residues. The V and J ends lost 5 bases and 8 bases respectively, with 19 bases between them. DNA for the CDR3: TGCGCCAGCAGTGAAGACCCGGGGAGTCGAGAAAAACTGTTTTTT. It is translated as CASSEDPGSREKLFF.